These T cell receptor beta chains were read from a single sample in a study of control samples from healthy donors and cancer patients. Method: immunoSEQ multiplex PCR; TCRdb's copy keeps in-frame clones and lacks some. The data contain around 97,000 clones, 85% to 90% of them seen just once; the ten biggest clones take up approximately 19%. Sequencing was carried out using PBMCs. The receptors here all came from a man aged 55-75 years with lung cancer. Each CDR3 is given with its conserved first and last residue. D genes are given only for firm matches. A row's size may be missing; if present it is once, few, many or a size class.

>TRBV7-3|TRBJ2-3|TRBD1|few
TGTGCCAGCAGCTTAGGGACAGGCATAGATACGCAGTATTTT
CASSLGTGIDTQYF
>TRBV5-1|TRBJ1-1|TRBD1|-
TGCGCCAGCAGCCTTACAGGGGGCACTGAAGCTTTCTTT
CASSLTGGTEAFF
>TRBV7-9|TRBJ2-1|TRBD2|-
TGTGCCAGCAGCCCCCTGGGCGGGGGTTCCTACAATGAGCAGTTCTTC
CASSPLGGGSYNEQFF
>TRBV24-1|TRBJ2-3|-|-
TGTGCCACCAGCGCGCCCCCAGTAGATACGCAGTATTTT
CATSAPPVDTQYF
>TRBV5-1|TRBJ1-2|-|-
TGCGCCAGCAGCTTAGGGGAAGTCTATGGCTACACCTTC
CASSLGEVYGYTF
>TRBV13|TRBJ1-6|TRBD1|-
TGTGCCAGCAGCTTACAACAGGGGACTTCACCCCTCCACTTT
CASSLQQGTSPLHF
>TRBV4-1|TRBJ1-2|-|-
TGCGCCAGCAGCCTAAAACAGGAAAACTATGGCTACACCTTC
CASSLKQENYGYTF
>TRBV6-6|TRBJ2-2|TRBD2|-
TGTGCCAGCAGTCTAGGCGGGGGGCCCTCCGAGGGCACCGGGGAGCTGTTTTTT
CASSLGGGPSEGTGELFF
>TRBV6-5|TRBJ2-1|-|-
TGTGCCAGCAGTTCTTACAGGGAACTAGCTCACAATGAGCAGTTCTTC
CASSSYRELAHNEQFF
>TRBV5-3|TRBJ1-2|-|-
TGTGCCAGAAGCTTTGTGGGGAAGGGATCTGGCTACACCTTC
CARSFVGKGSGYTF
>TRBV24-1|TRBJ2-2|-|-
TGTGCCGTCTCTAAGTCCAGGGGCCACACCGGGGAGCTGTTTTTT
CAVSKSRGHTGELFF
>TRBV30|TRBJ1-4|-|-
TGTGCCTGGAGCGCAGAATGGTGGGGCGAGAATGAAAAACTGTTTTTT
CAWSAEWWGENEKLFF
>TRBV6-4|TRBJ1-5|-|-
TGTGCCAGCAGTGAAACGGGGGACCGACATCAGCCCCAGCATTTT
CASSETGDRHQPQHF
>TRBV5-1|TRBJ1-5|TRBD1|-
TGCGCCAGCAGCAGACAGGGAGGCAATCAGCCCCAGCATTTT
CASSRQGGNQPQHF
>TRBV10-2|TRBJ1-3|-|-
TGCGCCAGCAGTGAGGGGACCGGAAACACCATATATTTT
CASSEGTGNTIYF
>TRBV6-5|TRBJ2-2|-|-
TGTGCCAGCAGTAATGGAAACACCGGGGAGCTGTTTTTT
CASSNGNTGELFF
>TRBV12-3/TRBV12-4|TRBJ2-3|-|-
TGTGCCAGCAGTCTACGACCGGATACGCAGTATTTT
CASSLRPDTQYF
>TRBV10-3|TRBJ1-3|-|-
TGTGCCATCAGAGGTTCCTCTGGAAACACCATATATTTT
CAIRGSSGNTIYF
>TRBV2|TRBJ1-1|-|-
TGTGCCAGCAGTGAGTGGGGGGTCAGTTCGAACACTGAAGCTTTCTTT
CASSEWGVSSNTEAFF
>TRBV6-5|TRBJ2-5|TRBD2|-
TGTGCCAGCAGTTATGGGACTAGCGGGGGCCAAGAGACCCAGTACTTC
CASSYGTSGGQETQYF
>TRBV6-5|TRBJ1-1|TRBD1|-
TGTGCCAGCAGTCGCTCTAACAGGGGAGGCTCTGAAGCTTTCTTT
CASSRSNRGGSEAFF
>TRBV30|TRBJ1-2|TRBD1|-
TGTGCCTGGAGCCTTAACAGGGGATCTTATGGCTACACCTTC
CAWSLNRGSYGYTF
>TRBV30|TRBJ2-1|-|-
TGTGCCTGGAGTGTAAAAGGGGGAGGGCAGTTCTTC
CAWSVKGGGQFF
>TRBV5-1|TRBJ2-1|TRBD2|-
TGCGCCAGCAGCTCTGGGGGGGTCTACTCCTACAATGAGCAGTTCTTC
CASSSGGVYSYNEQFF
>TRBV9|TRBJ1-6|TRBD1|-
TGTGCCAGCAGCCACGCCACAGGGGCTAATTCACCCCTCCACTTT
CASSHATGANSPLHF
>TRBV7-9|TRBJ1-5|-|-
TGTGCCAGCAGCCCCGGCTCTTGGCCCCAGCATTTT
CASSPGSWPQHF
>TRBV5-4|TRBJ1-1|-|-
TGTGCCAGCAGCTTGGGGCGTTTGACTGAAGCTTTCTTT
CASSLGRLTEAFF
>TRBV19|TRBJ2-5|-|-
TGTGCCAGTAGGGACGGGGAGACCCAGTACTTC
CASRDGETQYF
>TRBV10-3|TRBJ2-1|-|-
TGTGCCATCAAGCGGCGCGACAATGAGCAGTTCTTC
CAIKRRDNEQFF
>TRBV5-1|TRBJ1-2|-|-
TGCGCCAGCAGCTTGGGCGGACAGCGATATGGCTACACCTTC
CASSLGGQRYGYTF
>TRBV5-8|TRBJ1-5|-|once
TGTGCCAGCAGCGGGGGGTCCGGGCCCCAGCATTTT
CASSGGSGPQHF
>TRBV7-6|TRBJ2-1|-|-
TGTGCCAGCAGCCCGCTAGGTTTTTACAATGAGCAGTTCTTC
CASSPLGFYNEQFF
>TRBV10-1|TRBJ1-2|TRBD1|-
TGCGCCAGCAGTGAGTCACAGGGGGTAATCGGAACCTACTATGGCTACACCTTC
CASSESQGVIGTYYGYTF
>TRBV2|TRBJ1-2|TRBD1|-
TGTGCCAGCAGTGAACAAGGGGGCATCGATGGCTACACCTTC
CASSEQGGIDGYTF
>TRBV24-1|TRBJ2-3|TRBD2|-
TGTGCCACCAGTGATCCGGGGACTAGCGGGGGCACCACAGATACGCAGTATTTT
CATSDPGTSGGTTDTQYF
>TRBV6-4|TRBJ2-3|-|-
TGTGCCAGCAGTGACAGCTTCACAGATACGCAGTATTTT
CASSDSFTDTQYF
>TRBV12-5|TRBJ2-2|TRBD2|-
TGTGCTAGTGGTTTGGGGCTAGCGGGACCGGGGGACGGGGAGCTGTTTTTT
CASGLGLAGPGDGELFF
>TRBV6-5|TRBJ1-5|-|-
TGTGCCAGCAGTAGGACAGATAGCAATCAGCCCCAGCATTTT
CASSRTDSNQPQHF
>TRBV11-2|TRBJ2-3|-|-
TGTGCCAGCAGCCACCTCCTGGACCGCTTTAGCACAGATACGCAGTATTTT
CASSHLLDRFSTDTQYF
>TRBV7-9|TRBJ2-5|TRBD1|-
TGTGCCAGCAGCTTTTGGGGACAGGGAGTTTCGGAGACCCAGTACTTC
CASSFWGQGVSETQYF
>TRBV19|TRBJ2-1|TRBD2|-
TGTGCCAGTAGTACCTCACTAGCGGGGGTATACAATGAGCAGTTCTTC
CASSTSLAGVYNEQFF
>TRBV14|TRBJ2-5|-|-
TGTGCCAGCAGCCAAGATCGACTACCCCCATGGGAGACCCAGTACTTC
CASSQDRLPPWETQYF
>TRBV30|TRBJ2-2|-|-
TGTGCCTGGGGCCAGGGGTCCGGGGAGCTGTTTTTT
CAWGQGSGELFF
>TRBV5-1|TRBJ1-1|TRBD1|-
TGCGCCAGTCGCGGGACAGCGAACACTGAAGCTTTCTTT
CASRGTANTEAFF
>TRBV4-1|TRBJ1-5|-|-
TGCGCCAGCAGCCAGAGAGACAGGTTTAGCAATCAGCCCCAGCATTTT
CASSQRDRFSNQPQHF
>TRBV7-9|TRBJ2-3|-|-
TGTGCCAGCAGCCTTAGCACAGGGATTACAGATACGCAGTATTTT
CASSLSTGITDTQYF